This record looks at one T cell receptor (beta chain) sequence and its context. No antigen is known for it. Data came from immunoSEQ multiplex PCR; TCRdb stores just in-frame clones and leaves some out. The sample yields some 2,500,000 clones, about nine tenths seen once. This sample stems from a study of shared clonotypes between healthy human individuals. Study-wide points: Generation probabilities were higher for clonotypes shared across all four sorted-subset donors than for unshared ones.

Germline V lookup: CDR1 MDHEN, CDR2 SYDVKM. This CDR3 is built from 14 residues. Trimming took off 4 bases at V and 1 base at J, with 10 bases between the two ends. The sequence was collected from a man aged 18-30 years in good health. Some clones in this sample may be carry-over from other donors' samples. Specimen: naive CD4+ T cells from PBMCs. As to subset: CD45RA+ positively selected. The V gene is TRBV28, the J gene TRBJ1-2; possibly TRBD1 for D (5 bases). The DNA for the CDR3 is TGTGCCAGCAGTTCCCCTGACAGTAACTATGGCTACACCTTC. Translation: CASSSPDSNYGYTF.